One sample yielded the 30 T cell receptor beta chains listed below, sequenced in a study of T cell repertoires in cytomegalovirus infection. TCRdb independently ran MiXCR on the reads; one entry per CDR3 protein. The sample consists of 140,000 to 150,000 distinct CDR3 sequences, around 32% of them appearing once. These receptors have no identified antigens. Material: CD8+ T cells from cultured PBMCs, obtained from culture after CMV antigen stimulation. Receptors originate from a human donor in good health (CMV status not recorded). Some clones in this sample may be carry-over from other donors' samples.

Concerning this clonotype: This may come from a read error, since a much larger clone is one base off. This sequence joins TRBV27 and TRBJ2-2, with TRBD1 as a possible D gene (5 bases). Per germline, CDR1 MNHEY and CDR2 SMNVEV (reference sequence). The CDR3 loop spans 15 amino acids. Trimming left V 7 bases short and J 0 bases short, with 12 bases between. Written as DNA, the CDR3 is TGTGCCAGCACCCCAGGCAGGGCGAACACCGGGGAGCTGTTTTTT. This encodes CASTPGRANTGELFF.

In its sample, this clonotype was seen many times. The chain has TRBV28 and TRBJ2-7; D may be TRBD2 (6 bases). The germline V gene has CDR1 MDHEN and CDR2 SYDVKM. The CDR3 has 15 amino acids. Between the trimmed V and J ends, which lost 7 bases and 0 bases, there was a span of 16 bases. CDR3 region: CASTQPAGFSYEQYF. The CDR3 DNA reads as TGTGCCAGCACCCAACCCGCGGGGTTCTCCTACGAGCAGTACTTC.

This chain joins TRBV5-4 and TRBJ2-6; 8 bases agree with TRBD2. CDR3 length equals 20 residues. Germline CDR1 is SGHNT and CDR2 is YYREEE (reference sequence). Trimming cost V 2 bases and J 0 bases; bases outside gene matches: 13. The CDR3 DNA is TGTGCCAGCAGCTTATTGGTTAGCGGGACGTTTGTCTCTGGGGCCAACGTCCTGACTTTC. It translates to CASSLLVSGTFVSGANVLTF. The whole variable domain, remainder taken from reference TRBV5-4 and TRBJ2-6, is ETGVTQSPTHLIKTRGQQVTLRCSSQSGHNTVSWYQQALGQGPQFIFQYYREEENGRGNFPPRFSGLQFPNYSSELNVNALELDDSALYLCASSLLVSGTFVSGANVLTFGAGSRLTVL.

In this sample, this clonotype turned up a few times. V is TRBV7-8 and J is TRBJ1-1; D is perhaps TRBD1 (6 bases). CDR3 length equals 14 residues. Germline V gene data show CDR1 as SGHVS and CDR2 as FQNEAQ. Trimming removed 6 bases at V and 3 bases at J, with 14 bases between. The CDR3, as DNA: TGTGCCAGCAGGTCAACAGGGAGTGACACTGAAGCTTTCTTT. Protein sequence: CASRSTGSDTEAFF.

The J gene is TRBJ1-1, the V gene TRBV28, with D possibly being TRBD1 (5 bases). Per germline, CDR1 MDHEN and CDR2 SYDVKM. The CDR3 contains 14 residues. V lost 6 bases, J lost 2 bases, and 13 bases lay in between. CDR3 sequence: CASSLQGFNTEAFF. CDR3 nucleotides: TGTGCCAGCAGCCTCCAGGGTTTCAACACTGAAGCTTTCTTT.

V and J are TRBV7-9 and TRBJ2-1; D assignment may be TRBD1 or TRBD2 (5 bases each). The CDR3 sequence is 16 residues long. Germline CDR1 is SEHNR and CDR2 is FQNEAQ (reference sequence). Between the trimmed V and J ends, which lost 1 base and 8 bases, there was a span of 18 bases. CDR3 bases: TGTGCCAGCAGCTTAGGGATTGGGGACGCCCTAGATGAGCAGTTCTTC. This translates into CASSLGIGDALDEQFF.

This clonotype appeared a few times. V gene TRBV7-2 combines with J gene TRBJ1-1; TRBD1 matches at 11 bases. CDR1 SGHTA and CDR2 FQGNSA come from the germline V gene. This CDR3 contains 15 residues. With 5 bases clipped from V and 4 bases from J, the junction kept 6 bases outside the gene matches. The CDR3, as DNA: TGTGCCAGCAGCACTAGCGGGACAGGGGGCACTGAAGCTTTCTTT. Translation gives CASSTSGTGGTEAFF.

This clonotype occurred a few times. The chain recombines TRBV2 with TRBJ2-1, with a tentative D call TRBD1 (7 bases). V was cut by 6 bases and J by 0 bases, with 12 bases left in between. CDR1 and CDR2 (germline): SNHLY, FYNNEI. CDR3 size: 15 residues. The CDR3 sequence is CASSGGQSSYNEQFF. The CDR3 nucleotides are TGTGCCAGCAGCGGGGGACAGAGCTCCTACAATGAGCAGTTCTTC.

This clonotype was seen only once. This chain connects TRBV7-9 to TRBJ2-7, with D possibly TRBD1 on 5 matching bases. This CDR3 has 14 residues. Trimming pared 1 base from V and 6 bases from J, leaving 13 bases between. Germline V gives CDR1 SEHNR, CDR2 FQNEAQ (reference sequence). CDR3 nucleotides: TGTGCCAGCAGCTTAGTTCAGGGTTCGAGCGAGCAGTACTTC. Translation: CASSLVQGSSEQYF.

This CDR3 is CASSPGTGPTSDTQYF. The CDR3 DNA reads TGTGCCAGCAGCCCCGGGACAGGGCCTACCTCAGATACGCAGTATTTT. This chain links TRBV7-9 with TRBJ2-3; the match to TRBD1 covers 9 bases. Germline V gene data show CDR1 as SEHNR and CDR2 as FQNEAQ (reference sequence). The CDR3 consists of 16 residues. J was trimmed by 4 bases and V by 5 bases; bases with no gene match: 10.

This clonotype was seen once. The chain combines TRBV20-1 with TRBJ2-7; D not resolved. The V end lost 3 bases, the J end lost 0 bases, and 9 bases lay between the germline ends. Per the germline V gene, CDR1 is DFQATT and CDR2 is SNEGSKA (reference sequence). CDR3 length equals 13 residues. CDR3 sequence (DNA): TGCAGTGCTAGTAAGGGCCTCTCCTACGAGCAGTACTTC. Amino acids: CSASKGLSYEQYF.

CDR3 region: CASSYDRGRSDYGYTF. DNA of the CDR3: TGTGCCAGCAGTTACGACAGGGGGCGTTCGGACTATGGCTACACCTTC. The genes are TRBV6-5 and TRBJ1-2; 10 bases line up with TRBD1. CDR3 length equals 16 residues. Germline V gene lookup returns CDR1 MNHEY and CDR2 SVGAGI. Trimming at V came to 2 bases and at J to 3 bases, leaving 6 bases not matched to a gene.

The rearrangement uses TRBV7-3 and TRBJ2-3; TRBD2 aligns across 9 bases. Germline CDR1 SGHTA, CDR2 FQGTGA. The CDR3 extends over 16 amino acids. The ends lost 3 bases at V and 4 bases at J; junction bases unmatched: 8. CDR3 in amino acids: CASSLEGAGGPDTQYF. The DNA of the CDR3 is TGTGCCAGCAGCTTGGAGGGAGCGGGGGGCCCAGATACGCAGTATTTT.

The chain combines TRBV29-1 with TRBJ1-1; 7 positions match TRBD1. CDR1 and CDR2 (germline): SQVTM, ANQGSEA. The V gene end was trimmed by 5 bases and the J gene end by 2 bases; junction bases not matched to a gene: 11. CDR3 length: 15 amino acids. CDR3 nucleotides: TGCAGCGTTCTCGGGACAGAAGGATTTAACACTGAAGCTTTCTTT. Protein sequence: CSVLGTEGFNTEAFF.

The sample holds one count of this clonotype. V gene TRBV12-3 or TRBV12-4 combines with J gene TRBJ2-7; no reliable D call. The CDR3 covers 13 residues. V was pared by 3 bases and J by 0 bases, with 6 bases between. In DNA, the CDR3 is TGTGCCAGCAGTTTTGACCTCTCCTACGAGCAGTACTTC. Amino acids: CASSFDLSYEQYF.

The CDR3 protein is CASSLTGFENEYF. CDR3 nucleotide sequence: TGTGCCAGCAGCCTTACGGGTTTCGAGAACGAGTATTTT. The chain joins TRBV7-9 to TRBJ2-3; D call uncertain. Germline V CDR1 and CDR2: SEHNR, FQNEAQ (reference sequence). V was trimmed by 5 bases and J by 13 bases, leaving 19 bases between them. The CDR3 has 13 amino acids.

The genes are TRBV12-3 or TRBV12-4 and TRBJ1-2; D might be TRBD1 (5 bases). Trimming left V 6 bases short and J 2 bases short, with 19 bases between. There are 16 residues in the CDR3. This CDR3 is CASRSQPGRRNYGYTF. For the CDR3, the DNA is TGTGCCAGCAGGTCACAACCGGGACGGAGAAACTATGGCTACACCTTC.

The chain uses TRBV7-9 and TRBJ2-2; 8 positions match TRBD1. Germline lookup yields CDR1 SEHNR and CDR2 FQNEAQ (reference sequence). This CDR3 has 16 amino acids. Trimming at V came to 6 bases and at J to 1 base, leaving 7 bases not matched to a gene. The CDR3 nucleotides are TGTGCCAGCAGTGTGACCGGGACAGGGAACACCGGGGAGCTGTTTTTT. Translating it yields CASSVTGTGNTGELFF.

The chain carries TRBV7-9 and TRBJ1-1; the D is unclear. The CDR3 totals 15 residues. Per germline, CDR1 SEHNR and CDR2 FQNEAQ (reference sequence). V was trimmed by 2 bases and J by 6 bases, leaving 16 bases between them. The CDR3 DNA sequence: TGTGCCAGCAGCTTATTCCGACACGGGGTGGCTGAAGCTTTCTTT. Its protein product is CASSLFRHGVAEAFF.

The chain uses TRBV7-2 and TRBJ2-5; D may be TRBD1 (5 bases). This CDR3 region has 13 residues. V was pared by 6 bases and J by 3 bases, with 11 bases between. Per germline, CDR1 SGHTA and CDR2 FQGNSA. CDR3 nucleotides: TGTGCCAGCAGTCCCCAGGGAAAAGAGACCCAGTACTTC. This gives the protein CASSPQGKETQYF.

DNA of the CDR3: TGCAGTGCTGTGACTAGCGGGGCCCTTTTTGAAGAGACCCAGTACTTC. Its translation is CSAVTSGALFEETQYF. The rearrangement uses TRBV20-1 and TRBJ2-5, with TRBD2 identical over 11 bases. The CDR3 is 16 amino acids. Trimming at V came to 5 bases and at J to 3 bases, leaving 11 bases not matched to a gene. Germline V gene data show CDR1 as DFQATT and CDR2 as SNEGSKA (reference sequence).

The rearrangement uses TRBV19 and TRBJ1-1; no clear D. The CDR3 is 13 residues long. V shed 3 bases and J shed 2 bases, with 7 bases lying between them. Germline loops: CDR1 LNHDA, CDR2 SQIVND (reference sequence). The CDR3 is CASSMSPNTEAFF. In nucleotides, the CDR3 is TGTGCCAGTAGTATGAGTCCTAACACTGAAGCTTTCTTT.

There are a few counts of this clonotype. The rearrangement uses TRBV7-9 and TRBJ1-2; TRBD1 might be the D (5 bases). Per the germline V gene, CDR1 is SEHNR and CDR2 is FQNEAQ (reference sequence). The V and J ends lost 1 base and 5 bases respectively, with 8 bases between them. The CDR3 has 13 amino acids. CDR3 loop: CASSLGQTYGYTF. CDR3 DNA: TGTGCCAGCAGCTTAGGACAGACGTATGGCTACACCTTC.

The chain has TRBV7-2 and TRBJ2-1; 8 positions match TRBD2. The J segment lost 9 bases and the V segment lost 5 bases, leaving 9 bases of the junction unmatched. The germline V gene encodes CDR1 SGHTA and CDR2 FQGNSA. The CDR3 extends over 14 amino acids. The CDR3 loop reads CASSPGLGMTEQFF. The CDR3 nucleotides read TGTGCCAGCAGCCCGGGACTAGGGATGACTGAGCAGTTCTTC.

This clonotype was recorded a few times. J is TRBJ2-7 and V is TRBV4-1; 8 bases fit TRBD1. The germline CDR1 and CDR2 sequences are MGHRA and YSYEKL. The V gene end was trimmed by 3 bases and the J gene end by 2 bases; junction bases not matched to a gene: 3. The CDR3 consists of 14 residues. The DNA for the CDR3 is TGCGCCAGCAGCCAGAGGACAGGGACCTACGAGCAGTACTTC. Its protein product is CASSQRTGTYEQYF.

The chain is built from TRBV7-9 and TRBJ1-2; D unclear. The CDR3 has 14 amino acids. Germline V gene lookup returns CDR1 SEHNR and CDR2 FQNEAQ (reference sequence). V gave up 5 bases and J gave up 6 bases, with 16 bases separating them. The CDR3 DNA follows: TGTGCCAGCAGCAAGGTATTACGGAAGGATGGCTACACCTTC. It codes for CASSKVLRKDGYTF.

This chain joins TRBV29-1 and TRBJ1-2; 7 bases agree with TRBD1. Germline-derived CDR1 and CDR2 are SQVTM and ANQGSEA. The CDR3 is 12 residues long. Losses at the gene ends were 4 bases for V and 8 bases for J; bases not matched to a gene: 7. The CDR3 protein is CSVGGGAEGYTF. DNA of the CDR3: TGCAGCGTTGGAGGGGGCGCGGAGGGCTACACCTTC.

This sequence joins TRBV28 and TRBJ2-3, with TRBD2 identical over 10 bases. The CDR3 spans 15 residues. J was trimmed by 4 bases and V by 5 bases; bases with no gene match: 6. The V gene's germline CDR1 is MDHEN and CDR2 SYDVKM. The CDR3 region has the DNA TGTGCCAGCAGTGAAGCGGGGGGGCCCTCAGATACGCAGTATTTT. Its protein product is CASSEAGGPSDTQYF.

The rearrangement joins TRBV3-1 to TRBJ1-2, with 7 nucleotides matching TRBD1. The CDR3 is 15 residues long. The germline V gene has CDR1 LGHDT and CDR2 YNNKEL (reference sequence). After removal of 2 bases from V and 4 bases from J, the junction contained 7 bases not matched to a gene. CDR3 nucleotide sequence: TGTGCCAGCAGCCAAAGTGTGACAGGGAGCTATGGCTACACCTTC. Translation: CASSQSVTGSYGYTF.

This clonotype was seen a few times. The chain recombines TRBV28 with TRBJ2-1, with D possibly being TRBD1 or TRBD2 (5 bases each). The CDR3 extends over 13 amino acids. V lost 4 bases to trimming and J lost 7 bases, with 11 bases between them. CDR1 MDHEN and CDR2 SYDVKM come from the germline V gene. The CDR3 loop reads CASSWRGANEQFF. The DNA of the CDR3 is TGTGCCAGCAGTTGGAGAGGGGCGAATGAGCAGTTCTTC.